This T cell receptor beta chain was documented in a study of T-cell reconstitution after alpha-beta-depleted transplantation in children. The CDR3 extends over 12 amino acids. Trimming shortened V by 5 bases and J by 3 bases, and 11 bases separated the two germline ends. The germline V gene has CDR1 SQVTM and CDR2 ANQGSEA. Unique molecular identifiers were incorporated during preparation of the TCRbeta library. TCRdb redid the calling of the PCR reads with MiXCR, one entry per CDR3 protein. The sample yields a few hundred thousand distinct CDR3 sequences, about 16% seen once. Concerning this clonotype itself: Its antigen is as yet unknown.

Study-wide points: About two months after transplant, alpha-beta T cells reportedly came from several hundred expanded graft clones. Recipient T cells and thymic progenitors that survived were the source of the high TCRbeta diversity seen at day 60 in some patients.

Sequenced here: PBMCs, mostly from graft donor cells, sampled 360 days after TCRalphabeta/CD19-depleted stem cell transplant. This receptor was identified in a boy under two years old who had a stem cell transplant for Wiskott-Aldrich syndrome, so the T cells may come from the graft donor. The rearrangement links TRBV29-1 to TRBJ2-7; D gene uncertain. CDR3 nucleotide sequence: TGCAGCGTTCTTCTAATCGGCTACGAGCAGTACTTC. Amino acid sequence: CSVLLIGYEQYF.